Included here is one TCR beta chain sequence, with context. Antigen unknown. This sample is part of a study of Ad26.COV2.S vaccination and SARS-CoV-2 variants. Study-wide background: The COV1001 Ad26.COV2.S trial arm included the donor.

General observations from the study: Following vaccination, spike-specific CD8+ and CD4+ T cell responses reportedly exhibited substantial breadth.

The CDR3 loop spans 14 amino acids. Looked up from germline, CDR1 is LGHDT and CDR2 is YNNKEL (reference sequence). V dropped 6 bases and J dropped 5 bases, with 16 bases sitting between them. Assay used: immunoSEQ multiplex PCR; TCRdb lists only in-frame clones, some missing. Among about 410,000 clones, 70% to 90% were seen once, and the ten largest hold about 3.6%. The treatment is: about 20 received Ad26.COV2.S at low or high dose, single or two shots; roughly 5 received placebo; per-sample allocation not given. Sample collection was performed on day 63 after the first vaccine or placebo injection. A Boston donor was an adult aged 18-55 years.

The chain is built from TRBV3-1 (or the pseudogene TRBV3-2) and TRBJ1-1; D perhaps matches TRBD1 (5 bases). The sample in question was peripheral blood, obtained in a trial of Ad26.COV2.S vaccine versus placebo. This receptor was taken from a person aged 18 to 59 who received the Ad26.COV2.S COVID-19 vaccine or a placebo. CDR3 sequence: CASRLGQGRTEAFF. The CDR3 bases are TGTGCCAGCAGGCTGGGCCAGGGAAGAACTGAAGCTTTCTTT.